This T cell receptor beta chain was retrieved from a study of blood T cells in healthy people across ages (dated by TCRdb to the mid-2010s). Looking at the study overall: In model experiments, template switching captured about one uniquely barcoded TCR beta cDNA molecule for every two T cells. The donors were divided into four age groups: young (average around 16 years), middle-aged (approximately 39), aged (about 60) and long-lived (around 80). Using the same blood draw, the study looked at two additional independent replicas of 1 million unique cDNA reads for two donors, one aged 18 to 29 and the other aged 80 or older. The study measured age-related changes in TCR beta repertoire diversity using deep sequencing normalized with unique cDNA molecular identifiers.

The donors were around 39 Caucasian individuals from Russia, aged roughly 6 to 95 years, who were systemically healthy. Approximately 10 milliliters of peripheral blood were collected from each donor into EDTA-treated Vacutainer tubes. PBMCs were isolated by Ficoll-Paque density-gradient centrifugation, with at least 7 million obtained per sample. Trizol reagent was used to extract total RNA from PBMCs, with at least 5 micrograms per sample. For every donor, an aliquot of PBMCs went through flow cytometry to measure the percentages of naive CD45RAhigh/CD27high T cells. The library was built by means of 5' RACE. Sequencing instrument: Illumina HiSeq 2500. A second PCR of about 6 to 12 cycles was run with a J-beta primer mix and a sample-barcoded 5' primer. A unique molecular identifier was introduced onto each TCR beta cDNA molecule by a template-switch 5' adaptor carrying 12 random nucleotides. Each sample yielded at least 2.5 million CDR3-containing paired-end reads. All of the RNA was converted into first-strand cDNA using the Mint cDNA synthesis kit, with a TRBC-specific oligonucleotide serving as the primer. Following uracil-DNA glycosylase treatment, a first 18-cycle PCR with universal primers M1SS and BC2_uni_R was performed on all cDNA. As for the authors' bioinformatics: Each sample was normalized by randomly selecting 1 million high-quality reads, each carrying a distinct molecular identifier. Instead of being binned into consensus sequences, reads that shared molecular identifiers were thrown out. MiTCR, run with a Q25 quality threshold and the strictest error-elimination algorithm, handled CDR3 identification, clonotype clustering and error correction. Lower-bound total TCR beta diversity was estimated with a nonparametric unseen species model using Euler transformation. TCRdb ran its own pipeline on the public reads, namely fastp trimming at Q25 and MiXCR clone calling, and kept in-frame beta chains. Identical CDR3 proteins give one entry, which carries the most common genes and DNA. The V and J calls, along with clone size, are taken from TCRdb and not from the paper's own processing. The sample table shows some 560,000 distinct CDR3 sequences, and roughly a quarter are seen once. The ten largest clones add up to 3% to 4% of the sample.

This clonotype was seen a handful of times. Its antigen target is currently unknown. No qualities accompany the bases; no much larger clone lies one base away. What the authors observed across the whole study: Bulk unsorted PBMC profiling prevented conclusive comparison of naive and antigen-experienced compartments. The percentage of naive T cells measured by flow cytometry correlated strongly with observed TCR beta diversity. The long-lived group showed more naive CD4+ T cells, fewer expanded clones and increased TCR diversity than the aged group, suggesting age selection. Observed TCR beta diversity per million T cells fell roughly linearly with age, and a significant reduction was already apparent by age roughly 41. Estimates of total diversity based on one million sequenced T cells were considered lower bounds and underestimates. The CMV infection status of donors was not known, potentially confounding age-related changes in expanded clonotypes.

CDR1 SEHNR and CDR2 FQNEAQ were looked up in the germline V gene (reference sequence). CDR3 length: 14 amino acids, cysteine to phenylalanine. Just CDR3 DNA is preserved here, 42 bases in frame from base 1. These data also formed part of another study, on T cells of mothers and their children. Reported in the second study: The donors were nine systemically healthy Caucasian individuals, made up of three mothers and their six children. cDNA synthesis consumed the entire amount of extracted RNA, loaded at approximately 1.4 ug RNA in each 15 ul reaction. In the second PCR, the M1S primer introduced both the sample barcodes and 2-4 random nucleotides. More than 8.5 million TCR beta CDR3 reads were obtained from each mother, and 2.5 million to 3.5 million reads were obtained from each child. Thymic selection shapes the output of TCR recombination in a similar way in related and unrelated pairs, and inherited differences have a minor effect. Normalized repertoire overlap was always found to be slightly, but never significantly, higher in related mother-child pairs than in unrelated mother-child pairs. Persistent microchimeric T cell clones were not detected, at a sensitivity of around 95 clones per million clonotypes. In the study, deep NGS was used to compare the TCR beta repertoires of mothers and children, and features distinguishing related mother-child pairs from unrelated individuals were sought. On average, the children were roughly 11 +/- 4 years old, while the mothers were about 37 +/- 4 years old. Libraries were sequenced on Illumina HiSeq 2000 with 100+100 nt paired-end reads after adapter ligation with NEBNext reagents. To prevent cross-contamination, the mother and child libraries were prepared one month apart and sequenced in separate runs. Between roughly 500,000 and 2,300,000 distinct TCR beta clonotypes were identified per donor. Naive TCR beta clonotypes were estimated from low-frequency clonotypes matched to each donor's FACS-determined naive share, without sorting.

Sequenced input: blood. The receptor was isolated from a boy younger than 10 in good health. The rearrangement joined TRBV7-9 to TRBJ2-1, with 7 bases in between that match TRBD2. The J call may be in error: the DNA end matches TRBJ2-7 better. The CDR3 in this case is CASTQPGLTYEQYF. The nucleotide sequence is TGTGCCAGCACCCAACCGGGACTAACTTACGAGCAGTACTTC.